This T cell receptor (beta chain) was obtained from a study of cytomegalovirus exposure and HLA in healthy donors. Across the whole study: The approximately 110 validation repertoires were reported in a later analysis to have been generated on the same platform as the approximately 700 first-cohort repertoires.

CDR1 and CDR2 from the germline V gene are SEHNR and FQNEAQ (reference sequence). The CDR3 covers 15 residues. Trimming stripped 5 bases from V and 8 bases from J, with 21 bases between. Regarding the study as a whole: Cytomegalovirus status was reportedly diagnosed by the classifier with high specificity and sensitivity. Confirmation was obtained in vitro that a few CMV-associated chains are specific for CMV antigens.

As concerns this clone: Its matching antigen is unknown.

Libraries were prepared by immunoSEQ multiplex PCR; TCRdb keeps only in-frame clonotypes and omits some of them. The data show 90,000 to 140,000 clones, with about 85% seen just once and roughly 4% held by the top ten. The receptor was isolated from a woman between 18 and 30 years old in good health and CMV-seropositive. The rearrangement joins TRBV7-9 to TRBJ1-2; D is possibly TRBD1 (5 bases). Sequences were obtained from PBMCs. The CDR3 spells CASSTSFDSTKGYTF. CDR3 bases: TGTGCCAGCAGCACCTCCTTCGACAGTACGAAGGGCTACACCTTC.